The next 13 T cell receptor beta chains were all read from a single sample in a study of blood T cell repertoires in COVID-19. The data were produced by immunoSEQ multiplex PCR, yet TCRdb's version contains in-frame clones alone and is incomplete. Counted here are under 200,000 clones, less than 85% occurring once; the ten biggest clones make up roughly 12%. Sequencing used PBMCs or T cells enriched from blood (not recorded which). The receptors were gathered from a man between 45 and 60 years old who had recovered from COVID-19.

The chain combines TRBV19 with TRBJ2-7; weak D call: TRBD1 (5 bases). Germline-derived CDR1 and CDR2 are LNHDA and SQIVND (reference sequence). Deletions cut 10 bases from V and 0 bases from J, with 16 bases between. CDR3 size: 14 residues. The CDR3 DNA reads as TGTGCCACCACGGACATGGGAAGCTCCTACGAGCAGTACTTC. This codes for CATTDMGSSYEQYF. The complete variable domain, with remaining parts taken from reference TRBV19 and TRBJ2-7, reads DGGITQSPKYLFRKEGQNVTLSCEQNLNHDAMYWYRQDPGQGLRLIYYSQIVNDFQKGDIAEGYSVSREKKESFPLTVTSAQKNPTAFYLCATTDMGSSYEQYFGPGTRLTVT.

This clone was recorded once. The chain is built from TRBV7-9 and TRBJ1-2; maybe TRBD1 (5 bases). V shed 1 base and J shed 5 bases, with 11 bases lying between them. This CDR3 is 14 amino acids long. Germline V lookup: CDR1 SEHNR, CDR2 FQNEAQ (reference sequence). The CDR3 sequence: CASSLEVGHYGYTF. CDR3 DNA: TGTGCCAGCAGCTTAGAAGTAGGACATTATGGCTACACCTTC.

V and J are TRBV30 and TRBJ2-5, with 8 bases identical to TRBD2. CDR3 length equals 17 residues. The trim removed 3 bases at V and 2 bases at J, leaving 14 bases unmatched. Germline V gives CDR1 GTSNPN, CDR2 SVGIG (reference sequence). CDR3 nucleotides: TGTGCCTGGAGCGCTTTCGGGGGGGGTCGCCGGCAAGAGACCCAGTACTTC. As protein: CAWSAFGGGRRQETQYF.

This clone was counted once. The V call is TRBV24-1, the J call TRBJ1-4, with D perhaps matching TRBD1 (6 bases). From germline, CDR1 is KGHDR and CDR2 SFDVKD. The germline V and J ends were trimmed by 0 bases and 8 bases, with 12 bases remaining between them. The CDR3 extends over 15 amino acids. The CDR3 spells CATSDLSQGQEKLFF. The CDR3 DNA is TGTGCCACCAGTGATTTGTCACAGGGCCAAGAAAAACTGTTTTTT.

The chain employs TRBV27 and TRBJ1-2, with D possibly being TRBD1 (5 bases). V was trimmed by 3 bases and J by 4 bases, leaving 9 bases between them. In germline, CDR1 is MNHEY, CDR2 SMNVEV (reference sequence). This CDR3 comprises 13 residues. In DNA form, the CDR3 reads TGTGCCAGCAGTTTGGGTGGGGCCTATGGCTACACCTTC. Translation gives CASSLGGAYGYTF.

This sequence joins TRBV28 and TRBJ1-2, with 9 bases matching TRBD1. V dropped 6 bases and J dropped 4; count of bases not matched to a gene: 6. The CDR3 runs to 14 residues. Germline assignment: CDR1 MDHEN and CDR2 SYDVKM. CDR3 in DNA: TGTGCCAGCAGGTATCCGGGACAGGGCTATGGCTACACCTTC. Amino acids: CASRYPGQGYGYTF.

The chain carries TRBV5-1 and TRBJ1-6; 8 bases align to TRBD1. After removal of 3 bases from V and 5 bases from J, the junction contained 4 bases not matched to a gene. The CDR3 runs 15 residues. CDR1 is SGHRS and CDR2 is YFSETQ in the germline V gene. The DNA for the CDR3 is TGCGCCAGCAGCTCACAGGGGGGAGATAATTCACCCCTCCACTTT. Translated, it gives CASSSQGGDNSPLHF.

The chain recombines TRBV4-2 with TRBJ1-3; no clear D. This CDR3 spans 12 amino acids. Trimming removed 5 bases at V and 4 bases at J, with 6 bases between. Germline V gene sequence: CDR1 LGHNA, CDR2 YNFKEQ. CDR3 nucleotide sequence: TGTGCCAGCAGCTCGACAGGAAACACCATATATTTT. It is translated as CASSSTGNTIYF.

The V gene is TRBV5-1, the J gene TRBJ2-5; unclear D gene. Trimming left V 4 bases short and J 2 bases short, with 9 bases between. From germline, CDR1 is SGHRS and CDR2 YFSETQ. This CDR3 has 13 residues. The chain's CDR3 is CASSLGVQETQYF. CDR3 in DNA: TGCGCCAGCAGCCTGGGCGTTCAAGAGACCCAGTACTTC.

This clone showed up just a few times. The J gene is TRBJ1-3, the V gene TRBV7-2; D is perhaps TRBD1 (5 bases). This CDR3 contains 15 residues. Trimming removed 1 base from V and 3 bases from J, with 10 bases in between. Looked up from germline, CDR1 is SGHTA and CDR2 is FQGNSA. CDR3 coding DNA: TGTGCCAGCAGCTTAGGGGCAGGGATTGGAAACACCATATATTTT. Its translation: CASSLGAGIGNTIYF.

As DNA, the CDR3 is TGTGCCAGCGGGAGGGGGATCTCCTACGAGCAGTACTTC. As protein: CASGRGISYEQYF. The chain has TRBV27 and TRBJ2-7; the D gene is possibly TRBD2 (7 bases). Trimming pared 8 bases from V and 0 bases from J, leaving 11 bases between. Germline V lookup: CDR1 MNHEY, CDR2 SMNVEV (reference sequence). The CDR3 is made up of 13 amino acids.

The CDR3 DNA sequence: TGCGCCAGCAGCTTATGGGGGGAGGAAAAACTGTTTTTT. Its translation: CASSLWGEEKLFF. The rearrangement links TRBV5-1 to TRBJ1-4, with a tentative D call TRBD1 (5 bases). The ends were cut back, 2 bases at V and 8 bases at J, with 10 bases in the middle. CDR1 and CDR2 (germline): SGHRS, YFSETQ. This CDR3 region has 13 residues.

The V and J genes are TRBV11-1 and TRBJ2-5, with a possible D match to TRBD2 (7 bases). The germline V gene encodes CDR1 SGHAT and CDR2 FQDESV (reference sequence). The CDR3 loop spans 14 amino acids. The V end was cut by 5 bases, the J end by 2 bases, with 12 bases between. The CDR3, as DNA: TGTGCCAGCAGCCAAAGGGGGGGGCAAGAGACCCAGTACTTC. Translated: CASSQRGGQETQYF.